A selection of T cell receptor beta chains follows, all from one sample in a study of CD8+ T cells in alopecia areata. Clones were read by immunoSEQ multiplex PCR, and TCRdb kept only the in-frame ones, dropping some. The table shows around 210,000 clones, with just over 55% occurring only once. The sequenced sample was CD8+ T cells sorted from blood. These TCRs come from a human donor in good health. Both conserved end residues are part of each CDR3.

>TRBV5-1
CASSLEDTPTDTQYF
>TRBV11-1
CASSAGYNEQFF
>TRBV27
CASRPPGQGYEQYF
>TRBV6-1
CASSERAITYEQYF
>TRBV29-1
CSVDGGDTEAFF
>TRBV29-1
CSVESTSGGPRETQYF
>TRBV21-1
CASSKRPIPGSGRRYTEAFF
>TRBV19
CASSVTGTGAYEQYF
>TRBV9
CASSEPGSDTQYF
>TRBV28
CASSLGGFNPKNIQYF
>TRBV11-2
CASRGDTYEQYF
>TRBV27
CASSYVWDSNNEQFF
>TRBV12-5
CASGLSPNYGYTF
>TRBV27
CASSRVWRATYYEQYF
>TRBV29-1
CSVGDQSSYEQYF
>TRBV19
CATSDGITNEKLFF
>TRBV14
CASSQEAGSVEQFF
>TRBV5-1
CASGHVGDLLAGYTF
>TRBV5-4
CASSLGQAYDTGELFF
>TRBV6-5
CASSYSREEINYGYTF
>TRBV5-6
CASSSARLPSFDTQYF
>TRBV2
CASSETSGGIFSTDTQYF
>TRBV29-1
CSVGGLGETDTQYF
>TRBV10-3
CAIRDSELAYEQYF
>TRBV7-9
CASSLALGQPEAFF
>TRBV7-9
CASSPIGRHYGYTF
>TRBV29-1
CSVDALGNEQFF
>TRBV29-1
CSVDRAQGEQYF
>TRBV6-6
CASTIGGSGAETQYF
>TRBV11-2
CASIPDLGTEAFF
>TRBV10-3
CAISSSGGALETQYF
>TRBV5-1
CASSNRHNIQYF
>TRBV7-9
CARGRSNQPQHF
>TRBV29-1
CSALEGASTEAFF
>TRBV7-9
CASSLSGYEQYF
>TRBV4-1
CASGKQGVGTDTQYF
>TRBV15
CATSRDQLKGNQPQHF
>TRBV7-8
CASSLAPTVYEQYF
>TRBV4-1
CASSGHSQQGADGELFF
>TRBV4-1
CASSHRTAQEKLFF
>TRBV27
CASSLSPAAKVWYEQFF
>TRBV5-1
CASSLSPGSGGGELFF
>TRBV27
CASSSPWVAGGPGANVLTF
>TRBV7-6
CASSLTVMNTEAFF
>TRBV7-9
CASSQGQGAGNEQFF
>TRBV19
CASSIERQPQHF
>TRBV5-4
CASSFAGNEQFF
>TRBV2
CASREDRDQPQHF
>TRBV29-1
CSVEGAEGSGNTIYF
>TRBV27
CASSFGYEQYF
>TRBV30
CAWSATGNEQYF
>TRBV4-1
CASRLSDILGTEAFF
>TRBV19
CASSMATGLIAYEQYF